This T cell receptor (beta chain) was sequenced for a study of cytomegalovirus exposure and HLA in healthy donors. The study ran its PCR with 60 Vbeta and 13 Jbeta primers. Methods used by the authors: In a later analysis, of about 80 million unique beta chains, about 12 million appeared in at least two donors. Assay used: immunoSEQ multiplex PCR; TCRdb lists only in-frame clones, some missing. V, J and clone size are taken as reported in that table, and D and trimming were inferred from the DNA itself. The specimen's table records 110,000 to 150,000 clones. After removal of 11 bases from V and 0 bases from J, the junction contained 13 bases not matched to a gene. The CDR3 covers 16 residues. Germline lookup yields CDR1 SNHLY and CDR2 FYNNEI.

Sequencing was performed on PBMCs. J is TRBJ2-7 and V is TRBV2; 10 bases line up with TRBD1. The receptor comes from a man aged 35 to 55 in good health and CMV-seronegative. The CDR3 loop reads CACTEDRGSSSYEQYF. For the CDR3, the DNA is TGTGCCTGCACGGAGGACAGGGGGTCGAGCTCCTACGAGCAGTACTTC. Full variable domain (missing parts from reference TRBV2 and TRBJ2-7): EPEVTQTPSHQVTQMGQEVILRCVPISNHLYFYWYRQILGQKVEFLVSFYNNEISEKSEIFDDQFSVERPDGSNFTLKIRSTKLEDSAMYFCACTEDRGSSSYEQYFGPGTRLTVT.